This T cell receptor (beta chain) was captured in a study of cytomegalovirus exposure and HLA in healthy donors. CDR1 MNHEY and CDR2 SVGAGI come from the germline V gene. V lost 2 bases, J lost 0 bases, and 10 bases lay in between. CDR3 length: 15 amino acids. A few counts support this clone. Its antigen is unknown. Each donor's status was that of a healthy bone marrow donor. General study findings and limits: Prior analysis indicated that the majority of TCR beta V segments exhibited productivity approximately 87% or approximately 30% of the time. There were 150 to 200 TCR beta chains listed as cytomegalovirus-associated.

Vbeta (60) and Jbeta (13) primers were used in the PCR. Clones were read by immunoSEQ multiplex PCR, and TCRdb kept only the in-frame ones, dropping some. The sample includes roughly 100,000 clones, around 81% of them seen just once. The sequencing sample was made of PBMCs. The rearrangement uses TRBV6-5 and TRBJ1-1, with D perhaps matching TRBD1 (6 bases). The sequence came from a female donor in good health and CMV-seropositive. CDR3: CASSYGGSMNTEAFF. The CDR3, as DNA: TGTGCCAGCAGTTACGGGGGCAGCATGAACACTGAAGCTTTCTTT.